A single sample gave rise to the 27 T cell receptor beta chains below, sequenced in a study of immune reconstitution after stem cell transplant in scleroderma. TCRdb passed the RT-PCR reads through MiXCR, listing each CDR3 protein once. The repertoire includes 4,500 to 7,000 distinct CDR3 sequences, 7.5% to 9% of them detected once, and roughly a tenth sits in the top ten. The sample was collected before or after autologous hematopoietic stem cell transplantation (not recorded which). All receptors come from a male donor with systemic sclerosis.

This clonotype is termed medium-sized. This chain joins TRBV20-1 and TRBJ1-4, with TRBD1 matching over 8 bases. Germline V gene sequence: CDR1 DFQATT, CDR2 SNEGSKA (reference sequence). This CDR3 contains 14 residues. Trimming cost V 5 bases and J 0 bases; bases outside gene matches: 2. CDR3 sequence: CSAAGGTTNEKLFF. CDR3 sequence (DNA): TGCAGTGCTGCAGGGGGCACAACTAATGAAAAACTGTTTTTT.

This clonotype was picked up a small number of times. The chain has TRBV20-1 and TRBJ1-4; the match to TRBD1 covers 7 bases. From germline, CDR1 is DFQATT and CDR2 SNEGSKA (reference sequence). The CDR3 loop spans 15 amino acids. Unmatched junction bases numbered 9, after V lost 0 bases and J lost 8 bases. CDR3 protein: CSARDSGRGDEKLFF. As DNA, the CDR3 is TGCAGTGCTAGAGATTCGGGCAGGGGGGACGAAAAACTGTTTTTT.

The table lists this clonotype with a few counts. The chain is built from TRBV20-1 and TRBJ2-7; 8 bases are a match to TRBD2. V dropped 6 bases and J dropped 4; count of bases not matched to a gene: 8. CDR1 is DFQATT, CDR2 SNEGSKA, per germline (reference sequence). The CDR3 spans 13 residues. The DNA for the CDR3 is TGCAGTGCCAGGCCAGCGGGGGCTTACGAGCAGTACTTC. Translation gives CSARPAGAYEQYF.

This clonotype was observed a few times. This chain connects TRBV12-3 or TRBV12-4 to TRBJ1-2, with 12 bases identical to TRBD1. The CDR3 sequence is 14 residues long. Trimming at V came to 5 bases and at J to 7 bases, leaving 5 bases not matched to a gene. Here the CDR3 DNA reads TGTGCCAGCAGTCGGGGACAGGGGGCCGTTGGCTACACCTTC. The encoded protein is CASSRGQGAVGYTF.

The CDR3 DNA follows: TGCAGCGTTCTAAGCGGGACCCCCTACGAGCAGTACTTC. The encoded protein is CSVLSGTPYEQYF. This chain uses TRBV29-1 with TRBJ2-7; 7 nucleotides align to TRBD2. The CDR3 totals 13 residues. V lost 5 bases and J lost 2; bases outside the gene matches: 6. Per germline, CDR1 SQVTM and CDR2 ANQGSEA.

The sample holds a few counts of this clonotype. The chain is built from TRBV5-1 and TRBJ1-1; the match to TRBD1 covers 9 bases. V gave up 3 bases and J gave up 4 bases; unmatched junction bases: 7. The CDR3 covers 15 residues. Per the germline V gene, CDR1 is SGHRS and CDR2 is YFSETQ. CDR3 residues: CASSWGQGGITEAFF. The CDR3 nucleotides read TGCGCCAGCAGCTGGGGACAGGGTGGAATCACTGAAGCTTTCTTT.

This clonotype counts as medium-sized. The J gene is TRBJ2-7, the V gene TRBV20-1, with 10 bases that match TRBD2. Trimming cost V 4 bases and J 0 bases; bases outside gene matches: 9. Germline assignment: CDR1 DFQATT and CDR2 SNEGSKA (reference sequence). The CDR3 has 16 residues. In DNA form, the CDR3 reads TGCAGTGCTAATCCTAGCGGGAGTGGGAACTCCTACGAGCAGTACTTC. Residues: CSANPSGSGNSYEQYF.

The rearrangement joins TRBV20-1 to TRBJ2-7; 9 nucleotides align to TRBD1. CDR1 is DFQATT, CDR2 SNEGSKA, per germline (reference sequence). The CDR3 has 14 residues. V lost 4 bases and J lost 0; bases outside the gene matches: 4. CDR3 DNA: TGCAGTGCTACGGACAGGGGTAGCTCCTACGAGCAGTACTTC. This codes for CSATDRGSSYEQYF.

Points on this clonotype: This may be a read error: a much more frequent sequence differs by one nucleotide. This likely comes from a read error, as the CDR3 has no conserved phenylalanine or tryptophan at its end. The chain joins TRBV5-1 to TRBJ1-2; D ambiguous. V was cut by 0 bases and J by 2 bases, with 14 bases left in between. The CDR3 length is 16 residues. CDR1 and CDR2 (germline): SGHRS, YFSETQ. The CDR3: CASSLGTQLRNYGYTL. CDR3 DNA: TGCGCCAGCAGCTTGGGTACCCAGCTACGAAACTATGGCTACACCCTC.

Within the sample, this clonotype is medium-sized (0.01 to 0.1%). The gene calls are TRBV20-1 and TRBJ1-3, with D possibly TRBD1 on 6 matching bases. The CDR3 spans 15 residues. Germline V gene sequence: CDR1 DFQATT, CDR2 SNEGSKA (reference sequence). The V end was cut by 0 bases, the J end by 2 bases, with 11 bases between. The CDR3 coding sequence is TGCAGTGCTAGAGATTTGAGACAGGCTGGAAACACCATATATTTT. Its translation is CSARDLRQAGNTIYF.

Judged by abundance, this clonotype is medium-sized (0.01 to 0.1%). The CDR3 protein is CASSRYRADTNYGYTF. The CDR3 nucleotides are TGCGCCAGCAGCCGATACAGGGCCGACACTAACTATGGCTACACCTTC. The chain links TRBV4-1 to TRBJ1-2, with a tentative D call TRBD1 (6 bases). Per the germline V gene, CDR1 is MGHRA and CDR2 is YSYEKL. The CDR3 loop spans 16 amino acids. V lost 4 bases and J 0 bases, leaving 15 bases between the germline ends.

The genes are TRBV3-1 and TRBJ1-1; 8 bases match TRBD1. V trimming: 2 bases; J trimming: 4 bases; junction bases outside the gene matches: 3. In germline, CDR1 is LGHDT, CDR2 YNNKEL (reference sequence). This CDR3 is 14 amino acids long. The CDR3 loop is CASSQRTGSTEAFF. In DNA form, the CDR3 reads TGTGCCAGCAGCCAACGGACAGGGAGCACTGAAGCTTTCTTT.

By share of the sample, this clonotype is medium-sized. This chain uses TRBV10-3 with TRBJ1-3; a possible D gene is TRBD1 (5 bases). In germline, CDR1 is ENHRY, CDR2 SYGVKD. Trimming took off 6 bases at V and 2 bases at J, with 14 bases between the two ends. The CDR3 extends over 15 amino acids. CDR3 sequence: CAIRRDLGAGNTIYF. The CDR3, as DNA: TGTGCCATCAGGAGGGACCTGGGAGCTGGAAACACCATATATTTT.

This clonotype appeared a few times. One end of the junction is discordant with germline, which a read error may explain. This CDR3 is CVSSIPGVDYGYTF. Written as DNA, the CDR3 is TGTGTCAGTAGTATTCCAGGGGTGGACTATGGCTACACCTTC. V is TRBV19 and J is TRBJ1-2; D is perhaps TRBD1 (6 bases). The CDR3 runs to 14 residues. Germline V CDR1 and CDR2: LNHDA, SQIVND (reference sequence).

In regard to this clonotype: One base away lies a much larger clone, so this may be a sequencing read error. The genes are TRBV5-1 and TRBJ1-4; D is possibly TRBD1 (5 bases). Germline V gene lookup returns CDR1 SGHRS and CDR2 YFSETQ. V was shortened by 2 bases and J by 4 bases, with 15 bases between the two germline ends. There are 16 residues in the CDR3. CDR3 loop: CASSFDRDLGNEKLFF. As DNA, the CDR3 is TGCGCCAGCAGCTTTGACCGGGACTTGGGTAATGAAAAACTGTTTTTT.

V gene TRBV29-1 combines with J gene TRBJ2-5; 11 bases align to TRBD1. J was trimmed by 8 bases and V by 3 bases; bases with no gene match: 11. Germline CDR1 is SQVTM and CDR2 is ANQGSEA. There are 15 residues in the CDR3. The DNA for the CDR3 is TGCAGCGTTGATGGTGCTCCCGGGACAGGGGGAACCCAGTACTTC. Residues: CSVDGAPGTGGTQYF.

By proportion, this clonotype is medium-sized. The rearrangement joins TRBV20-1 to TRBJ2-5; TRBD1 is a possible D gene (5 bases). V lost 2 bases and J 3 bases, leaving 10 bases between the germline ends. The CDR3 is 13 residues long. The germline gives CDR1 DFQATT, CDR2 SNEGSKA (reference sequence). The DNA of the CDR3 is TGCAGTGCTAGAACAAGGACAAAAGAGACCCAGTACTTC. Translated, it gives CSARTRTKETQYF.

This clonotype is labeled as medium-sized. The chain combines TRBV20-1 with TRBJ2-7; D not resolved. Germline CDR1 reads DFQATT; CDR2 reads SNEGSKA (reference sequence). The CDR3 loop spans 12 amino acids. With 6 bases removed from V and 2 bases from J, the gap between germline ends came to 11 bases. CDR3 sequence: CSAPGAAYEQYF. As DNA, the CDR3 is TGCAGTGCCCCCGGAGCTGCCTACGAGCAGTACTTC.

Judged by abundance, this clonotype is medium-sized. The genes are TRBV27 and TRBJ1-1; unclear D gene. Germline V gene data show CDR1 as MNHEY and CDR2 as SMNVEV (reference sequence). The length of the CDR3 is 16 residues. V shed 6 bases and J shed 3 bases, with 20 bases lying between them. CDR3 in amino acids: CASSPIGEGGYTEAFF. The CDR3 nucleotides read TGTGCCAGCAGCCCCATTGGGGAGGGTGGGTACACTGAAGCTTTCTTT.

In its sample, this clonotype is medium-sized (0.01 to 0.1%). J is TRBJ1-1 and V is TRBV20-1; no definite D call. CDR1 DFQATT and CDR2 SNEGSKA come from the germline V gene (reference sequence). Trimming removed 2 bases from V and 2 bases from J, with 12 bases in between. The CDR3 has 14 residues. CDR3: CSARTPGENTEAFF. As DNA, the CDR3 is TGCAGTGCTAGAACCCCAGGAGAAAACACTGAAGCTTTCTTT.

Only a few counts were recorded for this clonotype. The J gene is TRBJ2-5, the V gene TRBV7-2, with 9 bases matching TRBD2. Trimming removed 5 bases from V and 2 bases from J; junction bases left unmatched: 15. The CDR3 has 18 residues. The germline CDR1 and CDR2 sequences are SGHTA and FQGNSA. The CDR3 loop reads CASSNIWLRGGLQETQYF. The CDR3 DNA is TGTGCCAGCAGCAATATATGGCTGCGGGGGGGCCTTCAAGAGACCCAGTACTTC.

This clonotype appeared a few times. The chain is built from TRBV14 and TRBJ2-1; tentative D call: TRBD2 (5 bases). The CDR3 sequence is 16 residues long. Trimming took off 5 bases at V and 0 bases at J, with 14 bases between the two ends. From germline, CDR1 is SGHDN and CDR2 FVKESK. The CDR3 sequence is CASSRGLAGSYNEQFF. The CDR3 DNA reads TGTGCCAGCAGCAGAGGGCTAGCAGGCTCCTACAATGAGCAGTTCTTC.

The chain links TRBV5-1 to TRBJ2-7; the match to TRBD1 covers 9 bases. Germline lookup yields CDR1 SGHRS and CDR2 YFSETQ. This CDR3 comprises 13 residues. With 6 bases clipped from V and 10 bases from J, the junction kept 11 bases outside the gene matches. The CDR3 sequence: CASTNPTGGGQYF. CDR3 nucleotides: TGCGCCAGCACAAACCCGACAGGGGGTGGTCAGTACTTC.

The CDR3 loop reads CSASSGGEQYF. The CDR3 DNA reads as TGCAGTGCTAGTTCGGGGGGCGAGCAGTACTTC. The V call is TRBV20-1, the J call TRBJ2-7; 7 bases fit TRBD2. CDR1 and CDR2 (germline): DFQATT, SNEGSKA (reference sequence). V gave up 3 bases and J gave up 6 bases; unmatched junction bases: 2. The CDR3 runs to 11 residues.

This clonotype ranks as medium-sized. The CDR3 coding sequence is TGTGCCAGCAGCCGGACAGAAGCGAACACTGAAGCTTTCTTT. It codes for CASSRTEANTEAFF. The chain recombines TRBV5-5 with TRBJ1-1; D is possibly TRBD1 (6 bases). With 4 bases removed from V and 1 base from J, the gap between germline ends came to 11 bases. Germline lookup yields CDR1 SGHKS and CDR2 YYEKEE (reference sequence). This CDR3 is 14 amino acids long.

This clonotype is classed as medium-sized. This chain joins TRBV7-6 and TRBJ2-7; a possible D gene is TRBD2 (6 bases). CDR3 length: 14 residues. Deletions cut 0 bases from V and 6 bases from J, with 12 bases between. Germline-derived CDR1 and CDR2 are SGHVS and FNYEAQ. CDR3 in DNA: TGTGCCAGCAGCTTAGCGGAGCGGGCGAGCGAGCAGTACTTC. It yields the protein CASSLAERASEQYF.

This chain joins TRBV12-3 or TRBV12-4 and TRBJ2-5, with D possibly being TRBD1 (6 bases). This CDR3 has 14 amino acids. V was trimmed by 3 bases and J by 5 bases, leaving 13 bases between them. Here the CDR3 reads CASSFQDRRETQYF. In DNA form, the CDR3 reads TGTGCCAGCAGTTTCCAGGACAGACGGGAGACCCAGTACTTC.